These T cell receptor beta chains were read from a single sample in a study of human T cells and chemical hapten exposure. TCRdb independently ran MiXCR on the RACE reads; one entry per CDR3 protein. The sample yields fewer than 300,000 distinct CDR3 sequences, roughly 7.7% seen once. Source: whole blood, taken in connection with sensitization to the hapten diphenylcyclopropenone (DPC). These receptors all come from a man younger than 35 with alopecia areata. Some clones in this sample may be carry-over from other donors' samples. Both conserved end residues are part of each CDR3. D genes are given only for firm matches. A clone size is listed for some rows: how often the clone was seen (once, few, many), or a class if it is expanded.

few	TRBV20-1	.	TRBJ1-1	TGCAGTGCTAGAGACGGGAGGGGGTTTGAAGCTTTCTTT	CSARDGRGFEAFF
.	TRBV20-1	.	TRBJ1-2	TGCAGTGCTGGTCAGGCGTCTAACTATGGCTACACCTTC	CSAGQASNYGYTF
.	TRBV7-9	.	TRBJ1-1	TGTGCCAGCAGCTTAGGCGGACAGCCGAACACTGAAGCTTTCTTT	CASSLGGQPNTEAFF
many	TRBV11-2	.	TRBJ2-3	TGTGCCAGCAGCTTGCGGGAAAGCACAGATACGCAGTATTTT	CASSLRESTDTQYF
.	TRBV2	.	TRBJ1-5	TGTGCCAGCAGACCGGGACGGCTTCTTATTAGCAATCAGCCCCAGCATTTT	CASRPGRLLISNQPQHF
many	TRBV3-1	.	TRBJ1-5	TGTGCCAGCAGCCAAGATTTACAGCCTAATCAGCCCCAGCATTTT	CASSQDLQPNQPQHF
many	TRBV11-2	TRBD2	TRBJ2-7	TGTGCCAGCAGCTTCCGGGAACTTACTAGCGGGGGCCCTTACGAGCAGTACTTC	CASSFRELTSGGPYEQYF
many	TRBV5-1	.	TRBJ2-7	TGCGCCAGCAGCTTAGGCGGGTACTACGAGCAGTACTTC	CASSLGGYYEQYF
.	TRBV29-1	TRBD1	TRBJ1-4	TGCAGCATGACAGGGGCAACTAATGAAAAACTGTTTTTT	CSMTGATNEKLFF
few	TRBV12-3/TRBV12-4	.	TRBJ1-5	TGTGCCAGCAGTTTAGACGCGCGGGCCAATCAGCCCCAGCATTTT	CASSLDARANQPQHF
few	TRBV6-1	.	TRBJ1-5	TGTGCCAGCGGCTTCCGGAGGGGGTCAAATCAGCCCCAGCATTTT	CASGFRRGSNQPQHF
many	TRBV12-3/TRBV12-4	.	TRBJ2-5	TGTGCCAGCAGTCTCCGGGAGACCCAGTACTTC	CASSLRETQYF
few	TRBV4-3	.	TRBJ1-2	TGCGCCAGCAGCAATGTCCCAGGGCAGAACTATGGCTACACCTTC	CASSNVPGQNYGYTF
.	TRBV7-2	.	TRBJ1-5	TGTGCCAGCAGCTTAGAGAACAGGGTTAGCAATCAGCCCCAGCATTTT	CASSLENRVSNQPQHF
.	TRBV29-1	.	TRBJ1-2	TGCAGCGTGTACGGGGCTGAAAATGACTATGGCTACACCTTC	CSVYGAENDYGYTF
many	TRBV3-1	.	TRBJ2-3	TGTGCCAGCAGCCAAGGTGGAAGCTCAGATACGCAGTATTTT	CASSQGGSSDTQYF
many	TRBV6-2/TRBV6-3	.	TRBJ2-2	TGTGCCACCATGAACACCGGGGAGCTGTTTTTT	CATMNTGELFF
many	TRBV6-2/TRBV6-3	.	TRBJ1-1	TGTGCCAGCAGTTATCGCTCCCGGGGGACTGAAGCTTTCTTT	CASSYRSRGTEAFF
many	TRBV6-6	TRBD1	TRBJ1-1	TGTGCCAGCAGGAGAAGGGAGGGGGCCCCATTAGCTTTCTTT	CASRRREGAPLAFF
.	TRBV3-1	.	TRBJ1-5	TGTGCCAGCAGCCAAGGGGGGGCGAATCAGCCCCAGCATTTT	CASSQGGANQPQHF
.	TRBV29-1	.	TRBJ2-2	TGCAGCGTTTTCAGGGGGGACATCTCCACCGGGGAGCTGTTTTTT	CSVFRGDISTGELFF
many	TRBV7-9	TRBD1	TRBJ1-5	TGTGCCAGCAGCTTAGCGGGACAGGGGGCCCAGCCCCAGCATTTT	CASSLAGQGAQPQHF
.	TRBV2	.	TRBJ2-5	TGTGCCAGCATTTTTGGACACGGAAAAGAGACCCAGTACTTC	CASIFGHGKETQYF
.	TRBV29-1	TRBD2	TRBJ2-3	TGCAGCGCACCGACTAGCGGAGCAGTTACAGATACGCAGTATTTT	CSAPTSGAVTDTQYF
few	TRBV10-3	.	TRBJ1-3	TGTGCCATCAGTGACCACCGGATCGGAAACACCATATATTTT	CAISDHRIGNTIYF
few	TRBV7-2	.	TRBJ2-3	TGTGCCAGCAGCTTACTATTTGTTCTGGGACGGTTCACAGATACGCAGTATTTT	CASSLLFVLGRFTDTQYF
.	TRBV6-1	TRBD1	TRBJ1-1	TGTGCCAGCAGTCTGTCCTCAGGGGGCGCGGGTGAAGCTTTCTTT	CASSLSSGGAGEAFF
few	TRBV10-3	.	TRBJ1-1	TGTGCCATCAGTGAACAGGGAGGAACTGAAGCTTTCTTT	CAISEQGGTEAFF
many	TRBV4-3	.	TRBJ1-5	TGCGCCAGCAGCCAAGATCCAAATCAGCCCCAGCATTTT	CASSQDPNQPQHF
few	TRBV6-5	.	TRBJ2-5	TGTGCCACGCGGCGGAGACAAGAGACCCAGTACTTC	CATRRRQETQYF
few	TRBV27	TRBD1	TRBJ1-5	TGTGCCAGCAGTCCGGGGGACAGGGGCGGAGATCAGCCCCAGCATTTT	CASSPGDRGGDQPQHF
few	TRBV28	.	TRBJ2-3	TGTGCCAGCAGCTCCCTCCAGACAGATACGCAGTATTTT	CASSSLQTDTQYF
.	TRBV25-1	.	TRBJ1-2	TGTGCCAGCAGTCCGGGACTAACCTATGGCTACACCTTC	CASSPGLTYGYTF
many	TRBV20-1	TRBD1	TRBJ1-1	TGCAGTGCTAGAAAAACAGGGGACATGACTGAAGCTTTCTTT	CSARKTGDMTEAFF
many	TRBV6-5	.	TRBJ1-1	TGTGCCAGCAGTACTATGAACACTGAAGCTTTCTTT	CASSTMNTEAFF
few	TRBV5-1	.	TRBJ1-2	TGCGCCAGCAGCTTGGTGGGGAGCGATGGCTACACCTTC	CASSLVGSDGYTF
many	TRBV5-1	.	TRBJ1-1	TGTGCCAGCAGCTTAGTGGGGACTGAAGCTTTCTTT	CASSLVGTEAFF
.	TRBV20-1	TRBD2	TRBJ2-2	TGCAGTGCTCCCCCTAGCGGGCTCACCGGGGAGCTGTTTTTT	CSAPPSGLTGELFF
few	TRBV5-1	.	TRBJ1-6	TGCGCCAGCAGCTTGAGCGGTGGCTCACCCCTCCACTTT	CASSLSGGSPLHF
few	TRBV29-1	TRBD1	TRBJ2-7	TGCAGCGTTGGTCCGACAGGGCCGGAGCAGTACTTC	CSVGPTGPEQYF
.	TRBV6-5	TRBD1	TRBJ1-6	TGTGCCAGCGGGACAGGGGGTCCTAATTCACCCCTCCACTTT	CASGTGGPNSPLHF
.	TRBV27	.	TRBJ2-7	TGTGCCAGCAGTTTATTCGGCTACGAGCAGTACTTC	CASSLFGYEQYF
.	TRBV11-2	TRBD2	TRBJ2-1	TGTGCCAGCAGCCCCCGGGGGGGCTTGTTCAATGAGCAGTTCTTC	CASSPRGGLFNEQFF
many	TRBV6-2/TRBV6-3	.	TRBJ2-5	TGTGCCAGCAGGAAGGACACGGAAGAGACCCAGTACTTC	CASRKDTEETQYF
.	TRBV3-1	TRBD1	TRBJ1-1	TGTGCCAGCAGCCAAGTAGGGACAGGGTCGAACACTGAAGCTTTCTTT	CASSQVGTGSNTEAFF
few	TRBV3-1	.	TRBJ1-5	TGTGCCAGCAGCCAAGGCTTAGGCGATCAGCCCCAGCATTTT	CASSQGLGDQPQHF
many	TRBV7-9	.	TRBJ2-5	TGTGCCAGCAGCCCCCGACAGCAAGAGACCCAGTACTTC	CASSPRQQETQYF
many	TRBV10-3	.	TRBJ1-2	TGTGCCATCCACGGCGGCCTAGCTAACTATGGCTACACCTTC	CAIHGGLANYGYTF
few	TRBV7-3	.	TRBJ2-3	TGTGCCAGCAGCTTCGGGTTAACAGATACGCAGTATTTT	CASSFGLTDTQYF
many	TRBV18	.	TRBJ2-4	TGTGCCAGCTCACCAGAGAAAAACATTCAGTACTTC	CASSPEKNIQYF
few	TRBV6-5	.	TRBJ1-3	TGTGCCAGCAGTTACTCGACGGGGGGAAACACCATATATTTT	CASSYSTGGNTIYF
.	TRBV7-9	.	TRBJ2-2	TGTGCCAGCAGCTTATCAGGGGTCGGCACCGGGGAGCTGTTTTTT	CASSLSGVGTGELFF
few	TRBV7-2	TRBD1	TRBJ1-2	TGTGCCAGCAGCTTAGCCCTACAGGGGGTAGACTATGGCTACACCTTC	CASSLALQGVDYGYTF